The entry that follows covers one T cell receptor beta chain sequence. What this receptor recognizes is not known. Base qualities are not provided; no much larger clone lies one nucleotide away. The record originates from a study of T cells in localized non-small cell lung cancer (dated by TCRdb to between 2020 and 2021). Regarding the research as a whole: The study examined T cell repertoires in roughly 240 patients with early-stage NSCLC and compared tumors with uninvolved tumor-adjacent lungs. The mean age of the NSCLC patients was around 65 years, with approximately 130 men and 107 women. The cohort comprised approximately 240 treatment-naïve NSCLC patients with resected, localized lung tumors.

At diagnosis, peripheral blood, uninvolved tumor-adjacent lung and tumor were collected and were preserved as a mix of fresh-frozen and FFPE material. For TCR repertoire profiling, the blood samples were analyzed as peripheral blood mononuclear cells. The germline V gene gives CDR1 as SGHRS and CDR2 as YFSETQ. The CDR3 has 13 amino acids, counting the end cysteine and phenylalanine. Solely the CDR3 DNA is kept, with 39 bases framed from the first base. The V and J ends are trimmed by 4 bases and 5 bases, leaving 12 bases between them. TCR beta CDR3 regions were sequenced from DNA using the immunoSEQ Assay. In the authors' own workflow: T cell density was computed as TCR beta template counts normalized to usable DNA estimated by amplifying housekeeping genes. Richness was estimated with the preseqR package, extrapolating to 400,000 templates for PBMC samples and 120,000 templates for tissue samples. Clonality was taken to be one minus Pielou's evenness. To identify tissue-enriched TCRs, differential abundance testing was run on productive amino-acid clonotypes with a minimum total count of 5 and an alpha of 0.1. Repertoire overlap between compartments was quantified with the Jaccard Index and Morisita Overlap Index. TCR beta CDR3s were clustered by GLIPH together with public tetramer-defined viral CDR3s, and at least three viral sequences plus V-gene enrichment were required for viral motifs. Sourced from immuneACCESS, this table was stored by TCRdb with only in-frame sequences that have V and J called. A share of the clones is absent; for the studies checked, an unresolved V gene accounts for under half, and the remainder has no known explanation. V, J and clone size derive from that table, while D and trimming were established from the DNA sequence. The sample table lists approximately 83,000 clones, roughly 93% of them with a count of one. The ten largest clones add up to over 4% of the sample.

Points the paper makes about the study in general: Higher T cell density in blood was associated with longer overall survival, whereas higher clonality in adjacent lung was associated with shorter survival. A median of around 57 of the top 100 tumor clones turned up in the paired uninvolved adjacent lung, and fewer than 35 of those clones also ranked among the top 100 of that same adjacent lung. Uninvolved tumor-adjacent lung showed the highest T cell clonality, higher than tumor, which suggests more focused antigenic responses in the uninvolved tumor-adjacent lung. Multi-region tumor sequencing was not performed, so intratumor heterogeneity could not be excluded. Because of the exploratory design, TCR variables were selected using unadjusted p-values without false-discovery rate correction.

The sequencing here drew on PBMCs, taken before any cancer treatment. The rearranged chain carries TRBV5-1 and TRBJ2-5; the D segment cannot be called with confidence. This TCR derives from a woman aged 40-75 years with stage II squamous cell lung carcinoma. At the DNA level, the sequence is TGCGCCAGCAGCCGTGGCCACCGGGAGACCCAGTACTTC. Its translation reads: CASSRGHRETQYF.